A selection of T cell receptor beta chains follows, all from one sample in a study of a mutant IDH1 vaccine in newly diagnosed glioma. Sequencing was performed with immunoSEQ multiplex PCR; in TCRdb, only in-frame clones are kept and a portion is missing. Of about 32,000 clones listed, over 65% are singletons. No antigen has been assigned to these receptors. The source was PBMCs, collected from a glioma patient whose treatment included an IDH1 peptide vaccine. The source is a woman between 35 and 50 years old with glioma. Each CDR3 is given with its conserved first and last residue. The D gene is left open where the match is weak. A clone size is listed for some rows: how often the clone was seen (once, few, many), or a class if it is expanded.

V gene	J gene	D gene	clone size	CDR3 DNA	CDR3 protein
TRBV19	TRBJ2-1	-	-	TGTGCCAGTAGGGAAGTCGGGGGTGAGCAGTTCTTC	CASREVGGEQFF
TRBV7-2	TRBJ1-1	-	-	TGTGCCAGCAGCTTAGATAACACTGAAGCTTTCTTT	CASSLDNTEAFF
TRBV5-4	TRBJ2-7	TRBD1	-	TGTGCCAGCAGCCCCCGAGGGGGCCTCTACGAGCAGTACTTC	CASSPRGGLYEQYF
TRBV9	TRBJ1-1	-	few	TGTGCCAGCAGCACCTCCTTACAGGGTCCCACTGAAGCTTTCTTT	CASSTSLQGPTEAFF
TRBV6-5	TRBJ1-3	TRBD1	once	TGTGCCAGCAGTTCCCGGGACAGGGGTTCTGGAAACACCATATATTTT	CASSSRDRGSGNTIYF
TRBV10-3	TRBJ1-6	TRBD1	-	TGTGCCATCACCCGGGACAGGGGCAAACCCCTCCACTTT	CAITRDRGKPLHF
TRBV19	TRBJ1-2	TRBD1	-	TGTGCCAGTAGTATCCTGACAGGGAACTATGGCTACACCTTC	CASSILTGNYGYTF
TRBV7-3	TRBJ1-1	TRBD1	-	TGTGCCAGCCGGACACAGGGGGCCCGTAACACTGAAGCTTTCTTT	CASRTQGARNTEAFF
TRBV9	TRBJ2-3	-	-	TGTGCCAGCTCCTATAGCACAGATACGCAGTATTTT	CASSYSTDTQYF
TRBV10-3	TRBJ2-3	-	once	TGTGCCATCACGAACAGCCCAGATACGCAGTATTTT	CAITNSPDTQYF
TRBV2	TRBJ1-2	-	once	TGTGCCACGAGATCGGGAGGGGGAATATATGGCTACACCTTC	CATRSGGGIYGYTF
TRBV10-3	TRBJ2-7	TRBD1	-	TGTGCCATCAGTGCTCAGGGGGCTAACGAGCAGTACTTC	CAISAQGANEQYF
TRBV2	TRBJ1-6	-	-	TGTGCCAGCAGGAGGACAGCGCCCGGTTCACCCCTCCACTTT	CASRRTAPGSPLHF
TRBV4-3	TRBJ1-5	-	-	TGCGCCAGCAGCCAAGATTTGGCGGGATTTCATCAGCCCCAGCATTTT	CASSQDLAGFHQPQHF